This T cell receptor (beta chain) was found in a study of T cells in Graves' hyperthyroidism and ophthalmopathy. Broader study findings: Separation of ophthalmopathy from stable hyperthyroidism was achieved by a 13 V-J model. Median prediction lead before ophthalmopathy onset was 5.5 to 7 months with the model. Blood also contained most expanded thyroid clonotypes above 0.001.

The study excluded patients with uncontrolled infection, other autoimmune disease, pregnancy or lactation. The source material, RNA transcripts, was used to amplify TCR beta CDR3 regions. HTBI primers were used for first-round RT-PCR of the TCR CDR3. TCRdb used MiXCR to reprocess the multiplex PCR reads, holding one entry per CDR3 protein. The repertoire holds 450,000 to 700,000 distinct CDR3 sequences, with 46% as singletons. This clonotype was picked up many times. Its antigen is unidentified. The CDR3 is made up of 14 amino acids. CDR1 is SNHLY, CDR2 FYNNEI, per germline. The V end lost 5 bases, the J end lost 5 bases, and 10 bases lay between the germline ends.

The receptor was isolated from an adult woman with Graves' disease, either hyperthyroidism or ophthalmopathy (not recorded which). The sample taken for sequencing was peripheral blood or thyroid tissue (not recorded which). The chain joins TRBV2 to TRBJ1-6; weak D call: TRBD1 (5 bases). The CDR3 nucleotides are TGTGCCAGCAGTACCGGGACGGATAATTCACCCCTCCACTTT. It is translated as CASSTGTDNSPLHF.